This section outlines one TCR beta chain sequence together with its context. Its antigen remains unidentified. The source of the sample is a study of shared clonotypes between healthy human individuals. Using immunoSEQ multiplex PCR, the repertoire was profiled, and TCRdb retains in-frame clones only, with some absent. The sample carries a few million clones, about 92% recorded once. With 5 bases clipped from V and 4 bases from J, the junction kept 4 bases outside the gene matches. Germline CDR1 reads LNHDA; CDR2 reads SQIVND (reference sequence). This CDR3 region has 14 residues. Findings and limits, study-wide: The study drew on few donors, limiting represented genetic and exposure-history diversity.

The chain joins TRBV19 to TRBJ2-3; 9 bases are a match to TRBD2. This TCR was recovered from a man aged 18 to 29 in good health. Some clones in this sample may be carry-over from other donors' samples. Material for sequencing was naive CD4+ T cells from PBMCs. Subset meaning: CD45RA+ positively selected. The CDR3: CASSLGTSSDTQYF. The CDR3 region has the DNA TGTGCCAGTAGTTTGGGGACTAGCTCAGATACGCAGTATTTT.